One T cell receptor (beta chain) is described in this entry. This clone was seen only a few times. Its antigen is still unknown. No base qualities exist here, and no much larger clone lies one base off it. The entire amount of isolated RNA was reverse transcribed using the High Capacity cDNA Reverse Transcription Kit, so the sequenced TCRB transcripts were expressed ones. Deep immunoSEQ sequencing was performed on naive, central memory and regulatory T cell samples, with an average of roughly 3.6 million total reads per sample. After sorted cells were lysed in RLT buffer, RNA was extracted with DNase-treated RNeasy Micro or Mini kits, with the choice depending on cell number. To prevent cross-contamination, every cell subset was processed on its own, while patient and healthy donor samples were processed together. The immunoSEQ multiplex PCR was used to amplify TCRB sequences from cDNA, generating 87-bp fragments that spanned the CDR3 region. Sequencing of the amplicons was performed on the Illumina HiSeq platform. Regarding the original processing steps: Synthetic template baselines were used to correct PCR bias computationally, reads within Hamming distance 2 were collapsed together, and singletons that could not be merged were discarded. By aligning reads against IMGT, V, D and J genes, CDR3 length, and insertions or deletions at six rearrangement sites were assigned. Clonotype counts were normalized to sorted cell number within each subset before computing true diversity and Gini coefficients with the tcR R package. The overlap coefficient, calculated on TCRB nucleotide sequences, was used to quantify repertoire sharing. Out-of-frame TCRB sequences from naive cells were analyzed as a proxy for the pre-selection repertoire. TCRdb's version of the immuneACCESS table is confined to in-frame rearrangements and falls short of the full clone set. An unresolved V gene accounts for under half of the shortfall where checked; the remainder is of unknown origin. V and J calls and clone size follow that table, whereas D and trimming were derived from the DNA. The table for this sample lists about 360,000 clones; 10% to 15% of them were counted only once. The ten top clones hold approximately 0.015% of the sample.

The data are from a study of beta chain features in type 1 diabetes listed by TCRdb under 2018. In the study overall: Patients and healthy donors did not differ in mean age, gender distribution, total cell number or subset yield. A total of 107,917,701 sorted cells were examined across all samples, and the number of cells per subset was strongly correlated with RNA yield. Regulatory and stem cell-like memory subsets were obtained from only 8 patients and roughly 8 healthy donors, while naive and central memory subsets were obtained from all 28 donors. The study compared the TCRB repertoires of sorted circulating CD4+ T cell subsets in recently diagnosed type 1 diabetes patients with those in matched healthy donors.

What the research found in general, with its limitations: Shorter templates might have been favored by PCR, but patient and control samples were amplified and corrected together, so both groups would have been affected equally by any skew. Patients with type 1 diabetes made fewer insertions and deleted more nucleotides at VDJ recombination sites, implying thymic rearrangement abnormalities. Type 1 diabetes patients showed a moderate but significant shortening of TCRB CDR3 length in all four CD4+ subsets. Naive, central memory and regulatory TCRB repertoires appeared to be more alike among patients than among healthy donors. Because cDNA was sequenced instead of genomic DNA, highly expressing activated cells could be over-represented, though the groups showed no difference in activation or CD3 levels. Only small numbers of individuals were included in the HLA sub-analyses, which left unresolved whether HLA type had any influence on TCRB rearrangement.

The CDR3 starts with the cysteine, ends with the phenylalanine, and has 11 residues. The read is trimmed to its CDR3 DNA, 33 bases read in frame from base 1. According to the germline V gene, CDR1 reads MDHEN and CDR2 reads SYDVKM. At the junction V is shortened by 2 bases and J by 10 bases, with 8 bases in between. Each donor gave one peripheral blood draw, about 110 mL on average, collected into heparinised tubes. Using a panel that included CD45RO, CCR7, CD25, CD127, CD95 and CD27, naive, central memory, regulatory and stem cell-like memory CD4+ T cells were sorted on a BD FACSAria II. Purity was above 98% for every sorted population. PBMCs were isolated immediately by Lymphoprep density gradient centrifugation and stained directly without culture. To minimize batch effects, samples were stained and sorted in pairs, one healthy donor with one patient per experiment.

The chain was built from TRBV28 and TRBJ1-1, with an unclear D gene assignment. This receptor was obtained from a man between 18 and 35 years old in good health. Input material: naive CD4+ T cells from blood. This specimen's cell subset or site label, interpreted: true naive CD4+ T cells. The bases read TGTGCCAGCAGTTTAGAGGGAAGAGCTTTCTTT. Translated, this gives CASSLEGRAFF.